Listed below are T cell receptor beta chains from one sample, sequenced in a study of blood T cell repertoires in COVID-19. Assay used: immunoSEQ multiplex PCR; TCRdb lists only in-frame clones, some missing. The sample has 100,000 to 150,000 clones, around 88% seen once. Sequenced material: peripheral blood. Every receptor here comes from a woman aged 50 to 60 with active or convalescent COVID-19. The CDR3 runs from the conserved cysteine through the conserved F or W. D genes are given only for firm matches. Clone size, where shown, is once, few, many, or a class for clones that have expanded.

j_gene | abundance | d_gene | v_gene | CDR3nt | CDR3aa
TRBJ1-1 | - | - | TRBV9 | TGTGCCAGCAGCCCCCGGTTACTGAACACTGAAGCTTTCTTT | CASSPRLLNTEAFF
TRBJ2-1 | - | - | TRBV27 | TGTGCCAGCTGGGGGGGGGCAAGGTACAATGAGCAGTTCTTC | CASWGGARYNEQFF
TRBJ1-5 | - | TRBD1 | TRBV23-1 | TGCGCCAGCAGTCAATCCCGACAGGGGGAGGGCAAGGATAGCAATCAGCCCCAGCATTTT | CASSQSRQGEGKDSNQPQHF
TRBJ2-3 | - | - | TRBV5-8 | TGTGCCAGCAGCTCATTAGATACGCAGTATTTT | CASSSLDTQYF
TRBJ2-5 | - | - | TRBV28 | TGTGCCAGCAGTTCTCCCCAAGAGACCCAGTACTTC | CASSSPQETQYF
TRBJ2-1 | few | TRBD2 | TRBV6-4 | TGTGCCAGCAGTAAATTTGGCAGCGGGAGAAGCGCGGCCAATGAGCAGTTCTTC | CASSKFGSGRSAANEQFF
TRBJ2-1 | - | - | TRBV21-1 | TGTGCCAGCAGCACTTCCGAACGGGAGGCCACCTACAATGAGCAGTTCTTC | CASSTSEREATYNEQFF
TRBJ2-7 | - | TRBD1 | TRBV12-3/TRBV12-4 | TGTGCCAGCAGGAGACAGGGGCGCGACGAGCAGTACTTC | CASRRQGRDEQYF
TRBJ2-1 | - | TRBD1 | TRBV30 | TGTGCCTGGAGTTCAAGGGACAGGGACGGCAATGAGCAGTTCTTC | CAWSSRDRDGNEQFF
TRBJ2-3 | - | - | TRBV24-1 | TGTGCCACCAGTGATCCCGCCGCAGGGACAGATACGCAGTATTTT | CATSDPAAGTDTQYF
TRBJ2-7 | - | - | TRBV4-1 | TGCGCCAGCAGCCAAGGAGGAAATACGGAAACCTACGAGCAGTACTTC | CASSQGGNTETYEQYF
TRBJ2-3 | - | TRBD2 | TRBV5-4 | TGTGCCAGCAGCTCTACTAGCGGAGTCACAGATACGCAGTATTTT | CASSSTSGVTDTQYF
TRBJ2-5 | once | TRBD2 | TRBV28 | TGTGCCAGCAGCGCTAGCGGGAGGGCCACGGAGACCCAGTACTTC | CASSASGRATETQYF
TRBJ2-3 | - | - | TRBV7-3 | TGTGCCAGCAGGGAGACAGTCCCCTCAGATACGCAGTATTTT | CASRETVPSDTQYF
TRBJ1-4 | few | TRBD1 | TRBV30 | TGTGCCTCCCGAGGAGGGACAGGGGTTGAAAAACTGTTTTTT | CASRGGTGVEKLFF
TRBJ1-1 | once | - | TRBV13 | TGTGCCAGCAGCTTAGGTGGCGGCCCGAACACTGAAGCTTTCTTT | CASSLGGGPNTEAFF
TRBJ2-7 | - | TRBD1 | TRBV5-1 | TGCGCCAGCAGCTTGGCGGGACAGGACCACGAGCAGTACTTC | CASSLAGQDHEQYF
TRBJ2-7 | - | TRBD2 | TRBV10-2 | TGCGCCAGCACCGGGACTAGCGGGACTTACGAGCAGTACTTC | CASTGTSGTYEQYF
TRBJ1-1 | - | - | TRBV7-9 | TGTGCCAGCAGCTTACGAAGTGTGGCCGAAGCTTTCTTT | CASSLRSVAEAFF
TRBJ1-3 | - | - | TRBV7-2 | TGTGCCAGCAGCTACGGACAGCACTCTGGAAACACCATATATTTT | CASSYGQHSGNTIYF
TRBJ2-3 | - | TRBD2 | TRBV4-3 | TGCGCCAGCAGCCACAAAACTAGCGGCACAGATACGCAGTATTTT | CASSHKTSGTDTQYF
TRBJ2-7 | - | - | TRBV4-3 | TGCGCCAGCAGCCAAGACTTCGCCTACGAGCAGTACTTC | CASSQDFAYEQYF
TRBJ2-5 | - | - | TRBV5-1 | TGCGCCAGCAGCGCCGCCGAGACTGCAGAGACCCAGTACTTC | CASSAAETAETQYF
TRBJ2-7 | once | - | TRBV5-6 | TGTGCCAGCAGCTTGGTATCGCTGGGGAGGTCCCACGAGCAGTACTTC | CASSLVSLGRSHEQYF
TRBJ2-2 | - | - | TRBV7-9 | TGTGCCAGCAGCTACCCCAGCCGGGACACCCTCACCGGGGAGCTGTTTTTT | CASSYPSRDTLTGELFF
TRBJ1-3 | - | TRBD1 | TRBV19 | TGTGCCAGTGGGACAGTGATTCGAGGAAACACCATATATTTT | CASGTVIRGNTIYF
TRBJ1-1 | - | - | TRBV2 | TGTGCCAGCAGGGGGAGCCTCAGGACATCCGGGAGGGGCACTGAAGCTTTCTTT | CASRGSLRTSGRGTEAFF
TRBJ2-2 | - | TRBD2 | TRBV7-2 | TGTGCCAGCAGCTGGACTAGCGCCGCGAACACCGGGGAGCTGTTTTTT | CASSWTSAANTGELFF
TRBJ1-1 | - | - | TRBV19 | TGTGCCAGTAGTCGAGGGGGTCGCGACACTGAAGCTTTCTTT | CASSRGGRDTEAFF
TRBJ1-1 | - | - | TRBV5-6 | TGTGCCAGCAGCTCCAGGGTCACTGAAGCTTTCTTT | CASSSRVTEAFF
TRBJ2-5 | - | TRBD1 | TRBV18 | TGTGCCAGCTCAGCAACAGGGGGAGAGACCCAGTACTTC | CASSATGGETQYF
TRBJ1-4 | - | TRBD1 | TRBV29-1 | TGCAGCGATCCTCACAGGGGGCGTAGTGAAAAACTGTTTTTT | CSDPHRGRSEKLFF
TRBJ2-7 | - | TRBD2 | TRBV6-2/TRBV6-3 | TGTGCCAGCAGTTACCCGGATTGGACTAGCGGGAGGCGGAGCTACGAGCAGTACTTC | CASSYPDWTSGRRSYEQYF
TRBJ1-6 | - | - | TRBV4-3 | TGCGCCAGCAGCCAAGGGGGAGGACGGAGTTATAATTCACCCCTCCACTTT | CASSQGGGRSYNSPLHF
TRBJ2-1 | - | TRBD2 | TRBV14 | TGTGCCAGCAGCCAAGAAAATCCTAGCGGGAGGGTACCCTACAATGAGCAGTTCTTC | CASSQENPSGRVPYNEQFF
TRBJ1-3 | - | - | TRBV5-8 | TGTGCCAGCAGCTTCTTAGGGGCAGGCTCTGGAAACACCATATATTTT | CASSFLGAGSGNTIYF
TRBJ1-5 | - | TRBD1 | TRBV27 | TGTGCCAGCAGTTTACGTAGGACAGGGGGAAACCAGCCCCAGCATTTT | CASSLRRTGGNQPQHF
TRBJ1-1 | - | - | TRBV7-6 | TGTGCCAGCAGCTTAGACAGCAACACTGAAGCTTTCTTT | CASSLDSNTEAFF
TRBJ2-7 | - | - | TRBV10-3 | TGTGCCATCAGGGAAGAAGGGGCCGAGCAGTACTTC | CAIREEGAEQYF